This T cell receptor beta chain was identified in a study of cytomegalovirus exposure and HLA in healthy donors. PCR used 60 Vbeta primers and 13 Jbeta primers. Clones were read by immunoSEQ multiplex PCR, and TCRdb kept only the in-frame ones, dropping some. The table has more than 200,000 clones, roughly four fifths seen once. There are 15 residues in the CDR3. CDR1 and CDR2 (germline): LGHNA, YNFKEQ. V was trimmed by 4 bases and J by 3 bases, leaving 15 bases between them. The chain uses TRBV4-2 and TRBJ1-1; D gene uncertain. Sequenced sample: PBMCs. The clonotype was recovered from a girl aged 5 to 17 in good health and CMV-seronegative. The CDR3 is CASSPRTGRYTEAFF. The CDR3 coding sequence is TGTGCCAGCAGCCCAAGAACTGGGAGATACACTGAAGCTTTCTTT.